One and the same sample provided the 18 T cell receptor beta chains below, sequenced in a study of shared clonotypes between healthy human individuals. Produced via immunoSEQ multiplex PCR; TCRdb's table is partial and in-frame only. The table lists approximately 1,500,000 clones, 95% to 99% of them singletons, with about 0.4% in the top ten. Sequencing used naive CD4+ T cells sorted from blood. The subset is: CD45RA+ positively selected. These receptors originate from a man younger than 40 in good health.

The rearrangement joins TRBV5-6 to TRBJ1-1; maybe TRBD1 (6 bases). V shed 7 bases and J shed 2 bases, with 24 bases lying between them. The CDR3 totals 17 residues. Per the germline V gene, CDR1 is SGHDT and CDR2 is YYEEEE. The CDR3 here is CASLITRGASVNTEAFF. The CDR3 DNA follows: TGTGCCAGCCTAATCACCAGGGGCGCAAGCGTCAACACTGAAGCTTTCTTT.

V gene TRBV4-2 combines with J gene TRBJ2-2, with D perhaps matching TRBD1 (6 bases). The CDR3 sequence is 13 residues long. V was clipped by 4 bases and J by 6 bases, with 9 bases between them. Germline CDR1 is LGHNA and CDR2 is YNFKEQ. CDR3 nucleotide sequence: TGTGCCAGCAGCCTTAAGGGGGCCGGGGAGCTGTTTTTT. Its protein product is CASSLKGAGELFF.

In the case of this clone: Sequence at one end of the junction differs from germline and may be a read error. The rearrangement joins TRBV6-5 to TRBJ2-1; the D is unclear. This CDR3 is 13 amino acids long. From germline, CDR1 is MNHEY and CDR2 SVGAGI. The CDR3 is CASSSGSFNEQFF. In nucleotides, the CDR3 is TGTGCCAGCAGTTCAGGATCCTTCAATGAGCAGTTCTTC.

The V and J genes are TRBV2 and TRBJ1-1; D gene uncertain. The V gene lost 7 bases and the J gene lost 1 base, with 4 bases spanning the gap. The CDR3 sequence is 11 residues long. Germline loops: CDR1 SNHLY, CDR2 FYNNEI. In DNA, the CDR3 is TGTGCCAGCAATGGGAACACTGAAGCTTTCTTT. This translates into CASNGNTEAFF.

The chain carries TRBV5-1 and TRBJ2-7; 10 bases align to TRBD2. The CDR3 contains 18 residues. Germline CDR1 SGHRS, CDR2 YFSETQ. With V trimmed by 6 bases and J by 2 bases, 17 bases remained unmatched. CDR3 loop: CASIPVLAGAKMTYEQYF. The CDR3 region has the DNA TGCGCCAGCATTCCGGTGCTAGCGGGAGCTAAGATGACCTACGAGCAGTACTTC.

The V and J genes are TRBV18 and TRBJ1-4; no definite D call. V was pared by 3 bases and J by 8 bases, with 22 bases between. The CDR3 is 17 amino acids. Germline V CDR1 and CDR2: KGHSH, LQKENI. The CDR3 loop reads CASSPLGRAQVREKLFF. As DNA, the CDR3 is TGTGCCAGCTCACCTCTTGGGAGAGCCCAGGTGAGGGAAAAACTGTTTTTT.

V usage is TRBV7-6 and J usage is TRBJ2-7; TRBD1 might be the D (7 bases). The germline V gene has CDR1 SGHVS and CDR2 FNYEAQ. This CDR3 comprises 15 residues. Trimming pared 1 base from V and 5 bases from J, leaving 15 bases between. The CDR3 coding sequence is TGTGCCAGCAGCTTAGAGTTCGGAGGGGGCAACGAGCAGTACTTC. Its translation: CASSLEFGGGNEQYF.

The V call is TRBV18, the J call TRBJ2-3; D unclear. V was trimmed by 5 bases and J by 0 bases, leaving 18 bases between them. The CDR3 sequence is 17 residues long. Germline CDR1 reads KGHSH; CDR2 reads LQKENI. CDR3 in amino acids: CASSSRPPRVSTDTQYF. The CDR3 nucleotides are TGTGCCAGCTCATCAAGACCCCCCCGCGTTAGCACAGATACGCAGTATTTT.

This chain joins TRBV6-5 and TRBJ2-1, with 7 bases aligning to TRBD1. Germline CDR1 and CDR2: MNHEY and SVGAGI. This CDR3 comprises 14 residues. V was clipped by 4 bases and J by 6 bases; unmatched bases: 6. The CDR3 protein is CASSFDRAGNEQFF. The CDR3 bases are TGTGCCAGCAGTTTCGACAGGGCGGGCAATGAGCAGTTCTTC.

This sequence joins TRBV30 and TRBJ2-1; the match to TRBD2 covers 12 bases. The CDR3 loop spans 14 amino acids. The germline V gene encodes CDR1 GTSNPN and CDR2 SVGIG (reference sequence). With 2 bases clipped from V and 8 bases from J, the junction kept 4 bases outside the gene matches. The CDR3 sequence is CAWSPGLAGDEQFF. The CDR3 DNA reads TGTGCCTGGAGTCCGGGACTAGCGGGCGATGAGCAGTTCTTC.

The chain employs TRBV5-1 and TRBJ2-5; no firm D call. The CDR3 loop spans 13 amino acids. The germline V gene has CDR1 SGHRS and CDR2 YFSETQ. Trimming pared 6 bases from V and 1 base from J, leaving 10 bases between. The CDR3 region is CASTLGPQETQYF. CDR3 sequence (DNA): TGCGCCAGCACCCTAGGACCCCAAGAGACCCAGTACTTC.

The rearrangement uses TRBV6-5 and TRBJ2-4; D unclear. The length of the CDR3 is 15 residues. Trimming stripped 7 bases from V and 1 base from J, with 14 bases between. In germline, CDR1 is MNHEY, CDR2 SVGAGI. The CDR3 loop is CASTDGSGAKNIQYF. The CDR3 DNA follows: TGTGCCAGCACCGACGGAAGTGGTGCCAAAAACATTCAGTACTTC.

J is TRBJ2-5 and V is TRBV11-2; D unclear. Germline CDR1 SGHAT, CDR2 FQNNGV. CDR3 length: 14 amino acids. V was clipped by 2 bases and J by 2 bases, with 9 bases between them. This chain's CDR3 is CASSLSRPQETQYF. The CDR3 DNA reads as TGTGCCAGCAGCTTATCTAGGCCACAAGAGACCCAGTACTTC.

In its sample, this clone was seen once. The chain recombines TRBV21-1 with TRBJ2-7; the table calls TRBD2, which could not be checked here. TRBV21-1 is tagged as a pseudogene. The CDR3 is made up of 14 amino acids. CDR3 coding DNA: TGTGCCATCCTCTCTAGCGGGAATACCTACGAGCAGTACTTC. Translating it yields CAILSSGNTYEQYF.

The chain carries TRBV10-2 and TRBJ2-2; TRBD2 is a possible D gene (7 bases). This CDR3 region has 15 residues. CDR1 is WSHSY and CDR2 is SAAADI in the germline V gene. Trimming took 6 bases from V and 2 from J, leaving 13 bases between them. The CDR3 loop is CASSGGGGNTGELFF. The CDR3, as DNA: TGCGCCAGCAGCGGGGGCGGGGGAAACACCGGGGAGCTGTTTTTT.

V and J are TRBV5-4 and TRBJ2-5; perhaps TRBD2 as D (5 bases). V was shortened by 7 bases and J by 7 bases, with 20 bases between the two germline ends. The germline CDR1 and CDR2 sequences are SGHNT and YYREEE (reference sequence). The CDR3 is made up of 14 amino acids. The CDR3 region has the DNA TGTGCCAGCCACTCGTCCGGGGTGAGCGTGACCCAGTACTTC. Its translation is CASHSSGVSVTQYF.

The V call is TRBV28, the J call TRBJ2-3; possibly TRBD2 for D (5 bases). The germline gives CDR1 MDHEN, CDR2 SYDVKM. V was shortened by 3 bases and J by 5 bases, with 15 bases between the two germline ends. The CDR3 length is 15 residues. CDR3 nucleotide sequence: TGTGCCAGCAGTTTCGCCGGTGGGAGTAGAGATACGCAGTATTTT. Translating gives CASSFAGGSRDTQYF.

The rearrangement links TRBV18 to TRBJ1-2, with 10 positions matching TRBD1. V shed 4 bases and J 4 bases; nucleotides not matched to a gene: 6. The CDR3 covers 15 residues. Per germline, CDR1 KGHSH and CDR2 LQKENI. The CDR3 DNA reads TGTGCCAGCTCACTGGGACAGGGGAAAACCTATGGCTACACCTTC. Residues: CASSLGQGKTYGYTF.